The clone carrying this T cell receptor beta chain has a handful of counts. What it binds is unknown. The V end lost 2 bases, the J end lost 6 bases, and 17 bases lay between the germline ends. The CDR3 length is 15 residues. The germline gives CDR1 SQVTM, CDR2 ANQGSEA. The record originates from a study of post-analysis software for immune sequencing data. Included in the TCR beta cDNA libraries were unique molecular identifiers. TCRdb itself ran the PCR reads through MiXCR, one entry per CDR3 protein. This repertoire shows hundreds of thousands of distinct CDR3 sequences, 44% found once; its top ten account for around 1.7%. Study-wide findings and caveats: In patients, about 5 TRBV segments were more frequent than in controls, with TRBV5-6, TRBV5-1 and TRBV20-1 among them.

The chain carries TRBV29-1 and TRBJ2-1, with D hard to call. The receptor comes from a girl between 5 and 17 years old with multiple sclerosis. Sequencing used blood. CDR3 bases: TGCAGCGTTGAATACGGTTTTCTAGTGGGCAATGAGCAGTTCTTC. Amino acid sequence: CSVEYGFLVGNEQFF.